One sample yielded the 32 T cell receptor beta chains listed below, sequenced in a study of patients and donors after allogeneic stem cell transplantation. Each CDR3 protein gets one entry after TCRdb re-called the RT-PCR reads with MiXCR. Of 150,000 to 200,000 distinct CDR3 sequences in the sample, over 25% were seen once. Material for sequencing was blood, either unsorted or a sorted T cell fraction (not recorded which). Receptor source: a human donor who was either an allogeneic HSCT recipient or a stem cell or donor lymphocyte infusion donor (not recorded which). It is not recorded whose cells these are; they may come from a transplant donor.

The chain couples TRBV3-1 to TRBJ2-3; D gene unclear. V dropped 0 bases and J dropped 3 bases, with 10 bases sitting between them. This CDR3 spans 15 amino acids. CDR1 and CDR2 (germline): LGHDT, YNNKEL (reference sequence). The CDR3 nucleotides are TGTGCCAGCAGCCAAGATATCCCTGAGACAGATACGCAGTATTTT. Translation gives CASSQDIPETDTQYF.

This chain uses TRBV3-1 with TRBJ2-5; tentative D call: TRBD1 (5 bases). The length of the CDR3 is 14 residues. V lost 5 bases to trimming and J lost 9 bases, with 19 bases between them. From germline, CDR1 is LGHDT and CDR2 YNNKEL (reference sequence). DNA for the CDR3: TGTGCCAGCAGCTACGGACCGCCTCAAGGGGCCCAGTACTTC. Translated, it gives CASSYGPPQGAQYF.

This clonotype was found a few times. The chain has TRBV6-1 and TRBJ2-7; D call uncertain. V lost 5 bases and J lost 3, with 11 bases in between. CDR1 MNHNS and CDR2 SASEGT come from the germline V gene. The CDR3 has 13 residues. The CDR3 spells CASSLDNGYEQYF. The CDR3 bases are TGTGCCAGCAGTCTAGACAATGGCTACGAGCAGTACTTC.

This chain uses TRBV6-4 with TRBJ1-6; no clear D gene. The CDR3 is 15 amino acids. Trimming removed 7 bases at V and 0 bases at J, with 10 bases between. Per the germline V gene, CDR1 is MRHNA and CDR2 is SNTAGT. This CDR3 is CASKRLSSYNSPLHF. In nucleotides, the CDR3 is TGTGCCAGCAAACGGTTGAGCTCCTATAATTCACCCCTCCACTTT.

This clonotype was counted only a few times. The junction does not match germline at one end; this may be a read error. V is TRBV14 and J is TRBJ2-5; D is unclear. The CDR3 spans 12 residues. Germline V lookup: CDR1 SGHDN, CDR2 FVKESK. CDR3: CASSSDSLPANF. The DNA of the CDR3 is TGTGCCAGCAGCTCCGACTCACTGCCCGCTAATTTC.

CDR3 in DNA: TGTGCCAGCAGTCAAGATCTAGCGGGAGTCGTCGAGACCCAGTACTTC. This encodes CASSQDLAGVVETQYF. V usage is TRBV6-2 or TRBV6-3 and J usage is TRBJ2-5; TRBD2 matches 10 bases. The V segment lost 5 bases and the J segment 5 bases; nucleotides outside the gene matches: 11. The CDR3 sequence is 16 residues long. Germline CDR1 reads MNHEY; CDR2 reads SVGEGT.

The chain is built from TRBV9 and TRBJ2-1; TRBD2 agrees at 7 bases. Germline V gene data show CDR1 as SGDLS and CDR2 as YYNGEE. The CDR3 covers 18 residues. V lost 0 bases, J lost 10 bases, and 19 bases stayed unmatched. The CDR3 DNA reads TGTGCCAGCAGCGTAGATCCTAGCGGAGGTGGGGTGGGACGCGAGCAGTTCTTC. The encoded protein is CASSVDPSGGGVGREQFF.

This clonotype was seen a few times. This chain joins TRBV5-1 and TRBJ2-1, with a weak D call TRBD2 (6 bases). There are 15 residues in the CDR3. Looked up from germline, CDR1 is SGHRS and CDR2 is YFSETQ. Trimming cost V 0 bases and J 4 bases, with 11 bases left between them. This chain's CDR3 is CASSLESGPYNEQFF. The DNA of the CDR3 is TGCGCCAGCAGCTTGGAAAGCGGGCCTTACAATGAGCAGTTCTTC.

This clonotype was recorded many times. This chain joins TRBV5-1 and TRBJ2-3; D perhaps matches TRBD2 (5 bases). V lost 4 bases and J 0 bases, leaving 12 bases between the germline ends. The germline V gene has CDR1 SGHRS and CDR2 YFSETQ. There are 15 residues in the CDR3. The CDR3, as DNA: TGCGCCAGCAGCCGGGCCAGCGGAAGCACAGATACGCAGTATTTT. This sequence encodes CASSRASGSTDTQYF.

V and J are TRBV29-1 and TRBJ1-5; TRBD1 matches 8 bases. The CDR3 is made up of 13 amino acids. The J segment lost 2 bases and the V segment lost 6 bases, leaving 3 bases of the junction unmatched. Germline V CDR1 and CDR2: SQVTM, ANQGSEA. The CDR3 DNA is TGCAGCGTCGGGACAGGCGGCAATCAGCCCCAGCATTTT. This codes for CSVGTGGNQPQHF.

The chain couples TRBV11-2 to TRBJ2-1; D uncertain. V dropped 5 bases and J dropped 3 bases, with 11 bases sitting between them. The CDR3 sequence is 14 residues long. Germline CDR1 is SGHAT and CDR2 is FQNNGV. In DNA, the CDR3 is TGTGCCAGCAGCCAGCTTAGCTACTACAATGAGCAGTTCTTC. Protein sequence: CASSQLSYYNEQFF. The full variable domain, in which reference TRBV11-2 and TRBJ2-1 provide the parts outside the CDR3, is EAGVAQSPRYKIIEKRQSVAFWCNPISGHATLYWYQQILGQGPKLLIQFQNNGVVDDSQLPKDRFSAERLKGVDSTLKIQPAKLEDSAVYLCASSQLSYYNEQFFGPGTRLTVL.

This clonotype turned up a few times. The CDR3 loop is CASSSWTVGYTEAFF. DNA for the CDR3: TGTGCCAGCAGTTCTTGGACAGTAGGGTACACTGAAGCTTTCTTT. This sequence joins TRBV6-2 or TRBV6-3 and TRBJ1-1, with TRBD1 as a possible D gene (6 bases). CDR1 is MNHEY, CDR2 SVGEGT, per germline. The CDR3 loop spans 15 amino acids. Trimming took 4 bases from V and 3 from J, leaving 15 bases between them.

This clonotype was detected many times. The V call is TRBV18, the J call TRBJ1-1; unclear D gene. Trimming took off 2 bases at V and 1 base at J, with 5 bases between the two ends. This CDR3 has 13 residues. Germline CDR1 reads KGHSH; CDR2 reads LQKENI. The CDR3 here is CASSPGENTEAFF. The CDR3 DNA reads as TGTGCCAGCTCACCAGGCGAGAACACTGAAGCTTTCTTT.

This chain links TRBV20-1 with TRBJ1-2, with D possibly TRBD1 on 6 matching bases. Trimming left V 1 base short and J 3 bases short, with 9 bases between. Germline-derived CDR1 and CDR2 are DFQATT and SNEGSKA (reference sequence). The CDR3 is 13 residues long. The DNA for the CDR3 is TGCAGTGCTAGAGTGGGGGCAGACTATGGCTACACCTTC. Encoded protein: CSARVGADYGYTF.

The CDR3 region is CASSVVPHTGTEAFF. CDR3 DNA sequence: TGTGCCAGCAGCGTAGTTCCACATACAGGGACTGAAGCTTTCTTT. The chain joins TRBV9 to TRBJ1-1, with D perhaps TRBD1 (6 bases). V lost 0 bases, J lost 5 bases, and 14 bases lay in between. The CDR3 consists of 15 residues. Germline CDR1 SGDLS, CDR2 YYNGEE.

The chain combines TRBV29-1 with TRBJ2-1, with 11 bases lining up with TRBD2. CDR3 length equals 12 residues. V gave up 6 bases and J gave up 10 bases; unmatched junction bases: 5. From germline, CDR1 is SQVTM and CDR2 ANQGSEA. CDR3 amino acids: CSVSRTSGEQFF. As DNA, the CDR3 is TGCAGCGTCTCTAGGACTAGCGGGGAGCAGTTCTTC.

This clonotype was seen only a few times. This chain connects TRBV13 to TRBJ2-1; the match to TRBD2 covers 11 bases. J was trimmed by 9 bases and V by 0 bases; bases with no gene match: 10. Germline-derived CDR1 and CDR2 are PRHDT and FYEKMQ (reference sequence). The length of the CDR3 is 17 residues. CDR3 in DNA: TGTGCCAGCAGCTTAGGCCGGGTACTAGCGGGAGTACGTGAGCAGTTCTTC. Its protein product is CASSLGRVLAGVREQFF.

In DNA form, the CDR3 reads TGTGCCACCAGTGATTGGGGGACAGGGAACACCGGGGAGCTGTTTTTT. Protein sequence: CATSDWGTGNTGELFF. The chain is built from TRBV24-1 and TRBJ2-2; 8 bases are shared with TRBD1. V was clipped by 2 bases and J by 1 base; unmatched bases: 2. This CDR3 has 16 residues. CDR1 and CDR2 from the germline V gene are KGHDR and SFDVKD.

This chain joins TRBV10-3 and TRBJ2-3, with TRBD2 as a possible D gene (5 bases). Trimming cost V 4 bases and J 3 bases, with 11 bases left between them. The germline V gene has CDR1 ENHRY and CDR2 SYGVKD. This CDR3 region has 14 residues. The CDR3 sequence: CAISVGKGTDTQYF. The DNA of the CDR3 is TGTGCCATCAGTGTCGGGAAAGGGACAGATACGCAGTATTTT.

The gene calls are TRBV5-1 and TRBJ2-7; 7 bases are a match to TRBD2. In germline, CDR1 is SGHRS, CDR2 YFSETQ. The J segment lost 8 bases and the V segment lost 3 bases, leaving 8 bases of the junction unmatched. The length of the CDR3 is 13 residues. CDR3 loop: CASSSEVSGKQYF. The CDR3 bases are TGCGCCAGCAGCTCGGAGGTCAGCGGGAAGCAGTACTTC.

The chain carries TRBV4-2 and TRBJ2-7; 7 bases are shared with TRBD2. The V gene end was trimmed by 0 bases and the J gene end by 8 bases; junction bases not matched to a gene: 1. Germline V gene data show CDR1 as LGHNA and CDR2 as YNFKEQ. The CDR3 loop spans 12 amino acids. Here the CDR3 DNA reads TGTGCCAGCAGCCAAGATGGGACTAAGCAGTACTTC. Protein: CASSQDGTKQYF.

There are a few counts of this clonotype. The chain couples TRBV4-3 to TRBJ2-1; TRBD2 matches at 8 bases. The CDR3 length is 14 residues. The V gene end was trimmed by 3 bases and the J gene end by 10 bases; junction bases not matched to a gene: 8. Germline CDR1 and CDR2: LGHNA and YSLEER. CDR3 nucleotides: TGCGCCAGCAGCCATCCGACTAGCGCGAGGGAGCAGTTCTTC. Protein sequence: CASSHPTSAREQFF.

In DNA, the CDR3 is TGTGCCAGCAGTTTAACAGCGGGTACAGATACGCAGTATTTT. Amino acid sequence: CASSLTAGTDTQYF. The chain joins TRBV27 to TRBJ2-3; weak D call: TRBD2 (6 bases). Trimming cost V 2 bases and J 3 bases, with 9 bases left between them. The CDR3 consists of 14 residues. CDR1 is MNHEY and CDR2 is SMNVEV in the germline V gene (reference sequence).

The V gene is TRBV7-2, the J gene TRBJ2-2, with 12 bases fitting TRBD2. V lost 1 base and J lost 5; bases outside the gene matches: 8. In germline, CDR1 is SGHTA, CDR2 FQGNSA. The CDR3 extends over 18 amino acids. The CDR3 loop is CASSLVPSGRARTGELFF. Here the CDR3 DNA reads TGTGCCAGCAGCTTAGTTCCTAGCGGGAGGGCCAGGACCGGGGAGCTGTTTTTT.

This clonotype has just a few counts. The J gene is TRBJ1-5, the V gene TRBV12-3 or TRBV12-4; D perhaps matches TRBD1 (5 bases). The germline V and J ends were trimmed by 6 bases and 0 bases, with 9 bases remaining between them. The CDR3 is 14 amino acids. The CDR3 DNA follows: TGTGCCAGCAGCCCCAGGGTTAGCAATCAGCCCCAGCATTTT. Protein: CASSPRVSNQPQHF.

This clonotype was recorded many times. J is TRBJ1-3 and V is TRBV6-6; D is unclear. Between the trimmed V and J ends, which lost 4 bases and 0 bases, there was a span of 7 bases. CDR3 length: 14 amino acids. The germline gives CDR1 MNHNY, CDR2 SVGAGI (reference sequence). The CDR3 sequence is CASSSSYSGNTIYF. Written as DNA, the CDR3 is TGTGCCAGCAGTTCTAGCTACTCTGGAAACACCATATATTTT.

The sample holds one count of this clonotype. The genes are TRBV4-3 and TRBJ2-3, with 7 bases aligning to TRBD2. This CDR3 region has 14 residues. In germline, CDR1 is LGHNA, CDR2 YSLEER. V lost 4 bases and J lost 8; bases outside the gene matches: 9. The CDR3 reads CASSPTRGVRTQYF. For the CDR3, the DNA is TGCGCCAGCAGCCCTACTCGGGGGGTGCGTACGCAGTATTTT.

This clonotype came up a few times. The chain combines TRBV5-1 with TRBJ1-1; D ambiguous. CDR3 length: 11 residues. The germline CDR1 and CDR2 sequences are SGHRS and YFSETQ. With 4 bases removed from V and 10 bases from J, the gap between germline ends came to 11 bases. CDR3 amino acids: CASSLPPGAFF. DNA of the CDR3: TGCGCCAGCAGCCTCCCCCCGGGAGCTTTCTTT.

The chain has TRBV19 and TRBJ1-1; the match to TRBD1 covers 9 bases. The CDR3 consists of 17 residues. Trimming at V came to 5 bases and at J to 0 bases, leaving 10 bases not matched to a gene. Germline CDR1 reads LNHDA; CDR2 reads SQIVND (reference sequence). The CDR3 sequence is CASSVLQGANMNTEAFF. CDR3 nucleotides: TGTGCCAGTAGTGTTCTACAGGGGGCGAACATGAACACTGAAGCTTTCTTT.

This clonotype was detected only a few times. The V gene is TRBV18, the J gene TRBJ1-1, with D tentatively TRBD1 (5 bases). With 6 bases removed from V and 8 bases from J, the gap between germline ends came to 16 bases. Germline assignment: CDR1 KGHSH and CDR2 LQKENI. The CDR3 totals 13 residues. The chain's CDR3 is CASSVGGLSEAFF. CDR3 in DNA: TGTGCCAGCTCGGTTGGGGGACTGTCCGAAGCTTTCTTT.

This clonotype was seen a handful of times. CDR3 residues: CASSLSLASGSNTQYF. The CDR3 DNA follows: TGTGCCAGCAGCTTAAGTTTGGCTAGCGGGAGCAATACGCAGTATTTT. The chain recombines TRBV11-2 with TRBJ2-3; 10 bases are shared with TRBD2. The CDR3 loop spans 16 amino acids. The V gene's germline CDR1 is SGHAT and CDR2 FQNNGV. V was clipped by 2 bases and J by 7 bases; unmatched bases: 9.

This clonotype showed up just a few times. The genes are TRBV28 and TRBJ2-7; the match to TRBD2 covers 13 bases. The CDR3 length is 14 residues. V dropped 4 bases and J dropped 12; count of bases not matched to a gene: 9. CDR1 is MDHEN, CDR2 SYDVKM, per germline. Here the CDR3 DNA reads TGTGCCAGCAGTTCCCCGGGACTAGCGGGACTACTGTACTTC. This encodes CASSSPGLAGLLYF.